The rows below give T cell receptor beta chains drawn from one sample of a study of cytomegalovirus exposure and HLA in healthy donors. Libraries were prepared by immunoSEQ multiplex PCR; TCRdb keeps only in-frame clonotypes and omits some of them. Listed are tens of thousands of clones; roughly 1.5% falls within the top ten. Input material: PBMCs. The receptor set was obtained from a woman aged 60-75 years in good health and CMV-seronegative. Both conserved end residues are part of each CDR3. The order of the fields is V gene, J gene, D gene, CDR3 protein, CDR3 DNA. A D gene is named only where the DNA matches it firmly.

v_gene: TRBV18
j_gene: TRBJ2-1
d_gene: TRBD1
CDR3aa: CASSRGTGSRDEQFF
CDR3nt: TGTGCCAGCTCACGCGGGACAGGGTCTCGAGATGAGCAGTTCTTC

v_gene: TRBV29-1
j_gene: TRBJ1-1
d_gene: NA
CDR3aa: CSVESGGTTEAFF
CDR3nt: TGCAGCGTTGAGTCCGGCGGAACCACTGAAGCTTTCTTT

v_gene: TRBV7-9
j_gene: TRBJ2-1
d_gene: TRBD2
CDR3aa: CASSPSGLAIYEQFF
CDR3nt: TGTGCCAGCAGCCCCTCGGGACTAGCGATCTATGAGCAGTTCTTC

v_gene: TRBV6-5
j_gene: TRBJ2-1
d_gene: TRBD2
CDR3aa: CAIQTSGRAGGEQFF
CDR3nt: TGTGCCATCCAGACAAGCGGGAGGGCGGGGGGTGAGCAGTTCTTC

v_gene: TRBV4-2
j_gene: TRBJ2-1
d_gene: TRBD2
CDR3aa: CASSQAPGLAGEGSYNEQFF
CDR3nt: TGTGCCAGCAGCCAAGCACCGGGACTAGCGGGAGAAGGCTCCTACAATGAGCAGTTCTTC

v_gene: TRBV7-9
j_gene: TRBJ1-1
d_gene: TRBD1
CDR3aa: CASSLKTGEGTEAFF
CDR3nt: TGTGCCAGCAGCCTGAAGACAGGGGAAGGCACTGAAGCTTTCTTT

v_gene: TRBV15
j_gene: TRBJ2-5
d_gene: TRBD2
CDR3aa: CATSRVAGGRETQYF
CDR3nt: TGTGCCACCAGCAGAGTAGCGGGAGGGCGAGAGACCCAGTACTTC

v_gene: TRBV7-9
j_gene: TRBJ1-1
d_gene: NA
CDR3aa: CASSLENSPNTEAFF
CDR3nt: TGTGCCAGCAGCTTAGAGAACAGCCCGAACACTGAAGCTTTCTTT

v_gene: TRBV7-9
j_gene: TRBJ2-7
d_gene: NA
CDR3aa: CASSSAGISYEQYF
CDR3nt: TGTGCCAGCAGCTCTGCAGGGATTTCCTACGAGCAGTACTTC

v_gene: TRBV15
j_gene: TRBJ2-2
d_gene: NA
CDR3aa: CATSRGTPNTGELFF
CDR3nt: TGTGCCACCAGCAGAGGCACTCCGAACACCGGGGAGCTGTTTTTT

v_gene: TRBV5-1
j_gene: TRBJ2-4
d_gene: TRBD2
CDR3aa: CASSLNPGLAGGDKNIQYF
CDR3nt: TGCGCCAGCAGCTTAAACCCGGGACTAGCGGGAGGGGACAAAAACATTCAGTACTTC

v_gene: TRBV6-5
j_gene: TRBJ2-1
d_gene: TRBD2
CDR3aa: CASSRTSGYNEQFF
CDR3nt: TGTGCCAGCAGTCGGACTAGCGGATACAATGAGCAGTTCTTC

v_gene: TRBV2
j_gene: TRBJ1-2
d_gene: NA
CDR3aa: CASSQLTLAANYGYTF
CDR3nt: TGTGCCAGCAGCCAATTGACACTTGCAGCTAACTATGGCTACACCTTC

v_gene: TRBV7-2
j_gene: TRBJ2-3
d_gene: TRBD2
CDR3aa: CASSFSAGGTDTQYF
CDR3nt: TGTGCCAGCAGCTTCTCAGCGGGAGGAACAGATACGCAGTATTTT

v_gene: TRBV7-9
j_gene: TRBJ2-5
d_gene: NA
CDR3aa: CASSFVPEETQYF
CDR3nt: TGTGCCAGCAGCTTCGTCCCTGAAGAGACCCAGTACTTC

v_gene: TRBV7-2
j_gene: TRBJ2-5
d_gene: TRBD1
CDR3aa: CASSFSRTGFQETQYF
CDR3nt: TGTGCCAGCAGCTTTTCCAGGACAGGGTTCCAAGAGACCCAGTACTTC

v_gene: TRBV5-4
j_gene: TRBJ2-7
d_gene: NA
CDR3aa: CASSLRTGHPYEQYF
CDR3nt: TGTGCCAGCAGCTTGAGGACGGGACATCCATACGAGCAGTACTTC